Following are 26 T cell receptor beta chains from one sample sequenced in a study of blood T cell repertoires in COVID-19. The table came from immunoSEQ multiplex PCR; TCRdb's copy has only in-frame clones and leaves some out. Of about 220,000 clones listed, 65% to 90% were seen once; the top ten hold under 2.5%. Sequenced sample: peripheral blood. All receptors come from a woman in her 70s with COVID-19, enrolled during active disease.

In DNA form, the CDR3 reads TGTGCCATCAGTGAGTCCAGAGAAGCTTTCTTT. Residues: CAISESREAFF. The chain recombines TRBV10-3 with TRBJ1-1, with D unresolved. Germline assignment: CDR1 ENHRY and CDR2 SYGVKD. This CDR3 has 11 amino acids. With 0 bases removed from V and 8 bases from J, the gap between germline ends came to 4 bases.

The chain couples TRBV27 to TRBJ1-5; D is perhaps TRBD1 (5 bases). The CDR3 has 13 amino acids. V was trimmed by 3 bases and J by 5 bases, leaving 8 bases between them. The germline gives CDR1 MNHEY, CDR2 SMNVEV (reference sequence). CDR3 bases: TGTGCCAGCAGTTTTTCCAGGGATCAGCCCCAGCATTTT. Its protein product is CASSFSRDQPQHF.

This clone was found once. J is TRBJ1-4 and V is TRBV19; TRBD1 is a possible D gene (5 bases). With 1 base removed from V and 8 bases from J, the gap between germline ends came to 11 bases. CDR1 and CDR2 (germline): LNHDA, SQIVND (reference sequence). This CDR3 region has 14 residues. Here the CDR3 reads CASSIGGVGEKLFF. CDR3 nucleotides: TGTGCCAGTAGTATAGGGGGGGTCGGCGAAAAACTGTTTTTT.

The chain has TRBV19 and TRBJ2-1; weak D call: TRBD2 (6 bases). V was shortened by 4 bases and J by 10 bases, with 11 bases between the two germline ends. This CDR3 comprises 12 residues. Germline V gives CDR1 LNHDA, CDR2 SQIVND (reference sequence). Written as DNA, the CDR3 is TGTGCCAGTAGTACGGGACTCCGGGAGCAGTTCTTC. Amino acid sequence: CASSTGLREQFF.

V is TRBV7-9 and J is TRBJ2-7; no clear D. This CDR3 is 13 amino acids long. Germline assignment: CDR1 SEHNR and CDR2 FQNEAQ (reference sequence). The V end lost 3 bases, the J end lost 4 bases, and 10 bases lay between the germline ends. The chain's CDR3 is CASSFGPPYEQYF. In DNA, the CDR3 is TGTGCCAGCAGCTTCGGTCCTCCTTACGAGCAGTACTTC.

The chain has TRBV7-9 and TRBJ1-2; a weak D match, TRBD1 (5 bases). CDR3 length equals 12 residues. Germline V gene lookup returns CDR1 SEHNR and CDR2 FQNEAQ (reference sequence). V lost 5 bases and J 3 bases, leaving 7 bases between the germline ends. DNA of the CDR3: TGTGCCAGCAGCGAGACAGACTATGGCTACACCTTC. It yields the protein CASSETDYGYTF.

The J gene is TRBJ1-1, the V gene TRBV4-3; D gene unclear. There are 14 residues in the CDR3. V was cut by 1 base and J by 4 bases, with 10 bases left in between. Germline CDR1 reads LGHNA; CDR2 reads YSLEER. In DNA, the CDR3 is TGCGCCAGCAGCCAAGGGCCGCGGGGCACTGAAGCTTTCTTT. Its translation is CASSQGPRGTEAFF.

In its sample, this clone was seen a few times. This chain uses TRBV6-5 with TRBJ2-6, with D perhaps matching TRBD1 (5 bases). Per the germline V gene, CDR1 is MNHEY and CDR2 is SVGAGI. The CDR3 is 14 amino acids. V was pared by 5 bases and J by 2 bases, with 7 bases between. CDR3 bases: TGTGCCAGCAGTCAGGGCACTGGGGCCAACGTCCTGACTTTC. Its protein product is CASSQGTGANVLTF.

The rearrangement joins TRBV4-3 to TRBJ2-1; D may be TRBD2 (7 bases). V lost 3 bases to trimming and J lost 4 bases, with 16 bases between them. The CDR3 consists of 16 residues. Germline CDR1 is LGHNA and CDR2 is YSLEER. In DNA, the CDR3 is TGCGCCAGCAGCCACTCACAGGAGGGGGGGTACAATGAGCAGTTCTTC. Amino acids: CASSHSQEGGYNEQFF.

This clone occurred once. The rearrangement joins TRBV6-5 to TRBJ1-2; D unresolved. The CDR3 is 13 amino acids. Germline V CDR1 and CDR2: MNHEY, SVGAGI. V shed 3 bases and J shed 3 bases, with 8 bases lying between them. The CDR3: CASSYRRDYGYTF. The CDR3 DNA follows: TGTGCCAGCAGTTATCGACGGGACTATGGCTACACCTTC.

The chain links TRBV19 to TRBJ1-2, with D unresolved. V was trimmed by 3 bases and J by 4 bases, leaving 18 bases between them. Germline V gene sequence: CDR1 LNHDA, CDR2 SQIVND (reference sequence). This CDR3 is 16 amino acids long. For the CDR3, the DNA is TGTGCCAGTAGTATGATGGTGGGCAGAACACTCTATGGCTACACCTTC. Translated: CASSMMVGRTLYGYTF.

This clone was recorded once. This chain links TRBV11-2 with TRBJ2-1; perhaps TRBD1 as D (5 bases). From germline, CDR1 is SGHAT and CDR2 FQNNGV. The CDR3 spans 15 residues. V lost 5 bases and J lost 0, with 11 bases in between. CDR3 sequence (DNA): TGTGCCAGCAGCCCGCCAGGGATCTCCTACAATGAGCAGTTCTTC. This encodes CASSPPGISYNEQFF. The complete variable domain, with remaining parts taken from reference TRBV11-2 and TRBJ2-1, reads EAGVAQSPRYKIIEKRQSVAFWCNPISGHATLYWYQQILGQGPKLLIQFQNNGVVDDSQLPKDRFSAERLKGVDSTLKIQPAKLEDSAVYLCASSPPGISYNEQFFGPGTRLTVL.

Note on this clone: Relative to the germline gene, one junction end is altered; a read error may explain this. This chain uses TRBV2 with TRBJ1-5; D ambiguous. CDR3 length equals 15 residues. Germline V gene sequence: CDR1 SNHLY, CDR2 FYNNEI. CDR3 in amino acids: CASSQAGPGNQPQHF. The CDR3 DNA reads as TGTGCCAGCAGTCAAGCAGGCCCGGGAAATCAGCCCCAGCATTTT.

The chain combines TRBV5-5 with TRBJ2-2; D remains ambiguous. The germline V gene has CDR1 SGHKS and CDR2 YYEKEE (reference sequence). With 2 bases removed from V and 0 bases from J, the gap between germline ends came to 5 bases. The CDR3 has 14 amino acids. CDR3 sequence (DNA): TGTGCCAGCAGCTTTGAGGCGAACACCGGGGAGCTGTTTTTT. Translating gives CASSFEANTGELFF.

The rearrangement links TRBV7-9 to TRBJ1-3; D may be TRBD1 (5 bases). The CDR3 has 19 residues. The germline gives CDR1 SEHNR, CDR2 FQNEAQ (reference sequence). V lost 1 base to trimming and J lost 0 bases, with 19 bases between them. The CDR3 DNA sequence: TGTGCCAGCAGCTTAGTAAGGGGTCCCCGTCCGAGCTCTGGAAACACCATATATTTT. Translating it yields CASSLVRGPRPSSGNTIYF. Full variable domain (outside the CDR3, taken from reference TRBV7-9 and TRBJ1-3): DTGVSQNPRHKITKRGQNVTFRCDPISEHNRLYWYRQTLGQGPEFLTYFQNEAQLEKSRLLSDRFSAERPKGSFSTLEIQRTEQGDSAMYLCASSLVRGPRPSSGNTIYFGEGSWLTVV.

This chain links TRBV3-1 (or the pseudogene TRBV3-2) with TRBJ1-1; 8 bases are a match to TRBD1. This CDR3 has 12 amino acids. CDR1 LGHDT and CDR2 YNNKEL come from the germline V gene (reference sequence). Trimming at V came to 1 base and at J to 12 bases, leaving 4 bases not matched to a gene. In nucleotides, the CDR3 is TGTGCCAGCAGCCAAGCACAGGGGGGGACTTTCTTT. Residues: CASSQAQGGTFF.

The CDR3 loop reads CASSIQVSYGYTF. CDR3 sequence (DNA): TGTGCCAGTAGTATACAGGTTAGCTATGGCTACACCTTC. The chain recombines TRBV19 with TRBJ1-2; D not certain. Trimming removed 2 bases at V and 4 bases at J, with 8 bases between. The CDR3 consists of 13 residues. Germline values: CDR1 LNHDA, CDR2 SQIVND (reference sequence). The variable domain in full, with the rest retrieved from reference TRBV19 and TRBJ1-2, is DGGITQSPKYLFRKEGQNVTLSCEQNLNHDAMYWYRQDPGQGLRLIYYSQIVNDFQKGDIAEGYSVSREKKESFPLTVTSAQKNPTAFYLCASSIQVSYGYTFGSGTRLTVV.

The gene calls are TRBV6-2 or TRBV6-3 and TRBJ1-1; 9 bases align to TRBD1. Germline CDR1 reads MNHEY; CDR2 reads SVGEGT. The V segment lost 2 bases and the J segment 0 bases; nucleotides outside the gene matches: 7. The length of the CDR3 is 17 residues. In DNA form, the CDR3 reads TGTGCCAGCAGTTACGGAGGGACAGGGTACCTGAACACTGAAGCTTTCTTT. Translation: CASSYGGTGYLNTEAFF.

The V call is TRBV23-1, the J call TRBJ2-7, with 7 bases matching TRBD2. Being an ORF, TRBV23-1 has a function that is uncertain. V trimming: 2 bases; J trimming: 4 bases; junction bases outside the gene matches: 8. The CDR3 spans 15 residues. The CDR3 DNA reads as TGCGCCAGCAGTCAACCAAAGCGGGATGAGTACGAGCAGTACTTC. Its translation is CASSQPKRDEYEQYF.

This chain links TRBV18 with TRBJ1-5; no clear D gene. V lost 3 bases and J 3 bases, leaving 12 bases between the germline ends. CDR1 is KGHSH and CDR2 is LQKENI in the germline V gene. The CDR3 has 15 amino acids. CDR3 protein: CASSPSGSFNQPQHF. Written as DNA, the CDR3 is TGTGCCAGCTCACCCTCCGGGAGCTTCAATCAGCCCCAGCATTTT. Looking up the rest from reference TRBV18 and TRBJ1-5 gives the full variable domain: NAGVMQNPRHLVRRRGQEARLRCSPMKGHSHVYWYRQLPEEGLKFMVYLQKENIIDESGMPKERFSAEFPKEGPSILRIQQVVRGDSAAYFCASSPSGSFNQPQHFGDGTRLSIL.

The chain uses TRBV6-1 and TRBJ1-2; 7 bases map to TRBD1. This CDR3 is built from 15 residues. The V and J ends lost 1 base and 7 bases, in that order; junction bases with no gene match: 9. From germline, CDR1 is MNHNS and CDR2 SASEGT. The CDR3 here is CASSEEQGLWRGYTF. CDR3 in DNA: TGTGCCAGCAGTGAAGAACAGGGGTTGTGGCGTGGCTACACCTTC.

This chain links TRBV3-1 (or the pseudogene TRBV3-2) with TRBJ1-1; D unclear. The V end was cut by 2 bases, the J end by 1 base, with 5 bases between. Germline V gives CDR1 LGHDT, CDR2 YNNKEL (reference sequence). The CDR3 has 13 residues. The chain's CDR3 is CASSQIQNTEAFF. In DNA, the CDR3 is TGTGCCAGCAGCCAAATACAGAACACTGAAGCTTTCTTT.

This clone came up once. The chain joins TRBV7-6 to TRBJ2-7; possible D gene TRBD1, 7 bases. V shed 5 bases and J shed 0 bases, with 14 bases lying between them. This CDR3 has 15 amino acids. The germline CDR1 and CDR2 sequences are SGHVS and FNYEAQ. The CDR3: CASSRGTANSYEQYF. The DNA of the CDR3 is TGTGCCAGCAGCCGGGGGACAGCCAACTCCTACGAGCAGTACTTC.

The rearrangement links TRBV4-2 to TRBJ2-1, with TRBD2 identical over 11 bases. The germline CDR1 and CDR2 sequences are LGHNA and YNFKEQ. CDR3 size: 17 residues. The V segment lost 0 bases and the J segment 4 bases; nucleotides outside the gene matches: 5. CDR3 in DNA: TGTGCCAGCAGCCAAGATCCAACTAGCGGGGGATACAATGAGCAGTTCTTC. It yields the protein CASSQDPTSGGYNEQFF.

This clone was recorded a few times. CDR3 nucleotide sequence: TGTGCCAGTAGTATCCAAGGACAGTTCTATGGCTACACCTTC. Its translation is CASSIQGQFYGYTF. J is TRBJ1-2 and V is TRBV19, with TRBD1 as a possible D gene (6 bases). CDR1 is LNHDA and CDR2 is SQIVND in the germline V gene (reference sequence). Between the trimmed V and J ends, which lost 3 bases and 4 bases, there was a span of 12 bases. This CDR3 has 14 residues.

This sequence joins TRBV7-9 and TRBJ2-3; TRBD1 aligns across 8 bases. The CDR3 covers 18 residues. Germline CDR1 and CDR2: SEHNR and FQNEAQ (reference sequence). The ends lost 5 bases at V and 4 bases at J; junction bases unmatched: 17. The CDR3 DNA is TGTGCCAGCAGCCTGGGACAGGCCGCGTCCGGCATAGCAGATACGCAGTATTTT. As protein: CASSLGQAASGIADTQYF. Full variable domain (missing parts from reference TRBV7-9 and TRBJ2-3): DTGVSQNPRHKITKRGQNVTFRCDPISEHNRLYWYRQTLGQGPEFLTYFQNEAQLEKSRLLSDRFSAERPKGSFSTLEIQRTEQGDSAMYLCASSLGQAASGIADTQYFGPGTRLTVL.